This T cell receptor (beta chain) was recorded in a study of vaccination effects on CD4 cells after COVID-19. About this clone itself: Its antigen is undetermined.

Antigen-specific CD4+ T cells were expanded (with viral peptide pools) by the ViraFEST assay ahead of sequencing. Isolation of CD4+ T cells took place after 10 days of culture. Previously uninfected by SARS-CoV-2, the vaccine recipients also showed negative nucleocapsid antibodies. For each well, some 2 million PBMC were cultured with roughly 11 IU/ml IL-2 and 9 to 10 ug/ml peptides. Here immunoSEQ multiplex PCR was the method, and the copy in TCRdb shows in-frame clones only, minus some. The repertoire holds more than 35,000 clones, over 65% seen once, with about 15% in the top ten. J lost 6 bases, V lost 4 bases, and 12 bases had no gene match. The CDR3 length is 17 residues. Germline V gene lookup returns CDR1 MGHRA and CDR2 YSYEKL.

The sample was CD4+ T cells from PBMCs cultured with HCoV-OC43 spike peptides, taken before COVID-19 vaccination. Noted subset: HCoV-OC43 spike overlapping peptide pool stimulation. The clonotype originates from a human donor who received a COVID-19 vaccine. The chain has TRBV4-1 and TRBJ2-2; TRBD2 agrees at 9 bases. This CDR3 reads CASSRRGGGAVAGELFF. The CDR3 DNA sequence: TGCGCCAGCAGCCGGCGTGGCGGGGGGGCGGTCGCCGGGGAGCTGTTTTTT.